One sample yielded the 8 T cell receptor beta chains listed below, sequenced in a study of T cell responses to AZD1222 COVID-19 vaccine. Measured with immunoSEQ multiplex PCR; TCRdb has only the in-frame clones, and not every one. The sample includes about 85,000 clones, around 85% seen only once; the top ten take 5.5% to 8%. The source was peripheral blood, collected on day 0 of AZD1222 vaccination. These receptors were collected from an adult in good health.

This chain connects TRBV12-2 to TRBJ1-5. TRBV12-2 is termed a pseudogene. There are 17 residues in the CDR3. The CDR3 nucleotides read TGTGCAAGTCGCTTAGCGCATCGGACGCTCACCAATCAGCCCCAGCATTTT. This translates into CASRLAHRTLTNQPQHF.

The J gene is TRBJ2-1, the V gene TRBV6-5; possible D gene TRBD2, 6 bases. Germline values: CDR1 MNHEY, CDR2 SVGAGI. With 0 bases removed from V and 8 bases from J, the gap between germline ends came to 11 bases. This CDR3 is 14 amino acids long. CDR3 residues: CASSYSGGRYEQFF. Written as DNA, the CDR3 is TGTGCCAGCAGTTACTCCGGGGGTAGATATGAGCAGTTCTTC.

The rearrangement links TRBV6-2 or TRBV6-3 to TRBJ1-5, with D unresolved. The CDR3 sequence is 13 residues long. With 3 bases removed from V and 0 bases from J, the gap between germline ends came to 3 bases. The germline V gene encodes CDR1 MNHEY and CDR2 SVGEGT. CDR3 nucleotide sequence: TGTGCCAGCAGTTATGGTAGCAATCAGCCCCAGCATTTT. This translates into CASSYGSNQPQHF.

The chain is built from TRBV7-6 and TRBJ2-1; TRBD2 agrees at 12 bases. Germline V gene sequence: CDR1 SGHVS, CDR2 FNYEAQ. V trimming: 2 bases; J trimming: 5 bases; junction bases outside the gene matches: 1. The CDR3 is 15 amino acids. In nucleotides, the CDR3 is TGTGCCAGCAGCTTAACTAGCGGGAGGAACAATGAGCAGTTCTTC. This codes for CASSLTSGRNNEQFF.

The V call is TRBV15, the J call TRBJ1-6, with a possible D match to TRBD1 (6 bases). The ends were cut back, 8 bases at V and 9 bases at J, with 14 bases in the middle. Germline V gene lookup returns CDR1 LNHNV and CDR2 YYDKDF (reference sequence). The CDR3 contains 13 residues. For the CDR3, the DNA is TGTGCCACCGCGTCAGGGGAGGCTTCACCCCTCCACTTT. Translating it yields CATASGEASPLHF.

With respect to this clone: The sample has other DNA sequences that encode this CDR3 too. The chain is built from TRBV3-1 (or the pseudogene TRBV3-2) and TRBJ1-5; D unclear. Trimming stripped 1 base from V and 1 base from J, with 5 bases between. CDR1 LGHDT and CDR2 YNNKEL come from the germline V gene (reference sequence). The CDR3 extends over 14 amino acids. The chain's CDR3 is CASSQGGSNQPQHF. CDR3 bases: TGTGCCAGCAGCCAAGGGGGAAGCAATCAGCCCCAGCATTTT.

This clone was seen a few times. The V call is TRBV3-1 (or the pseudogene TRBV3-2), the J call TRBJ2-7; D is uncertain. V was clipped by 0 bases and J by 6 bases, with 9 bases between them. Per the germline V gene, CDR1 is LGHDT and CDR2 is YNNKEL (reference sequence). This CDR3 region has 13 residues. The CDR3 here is CASSQDPRGEQYF. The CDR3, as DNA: TGTGCCAGCAGCCAAGACCCTAGAGGCGAGCAGTACTTC.

The DNA of the CDR3 is TGTGCCAGCAGCATTTGGGGGAACACTGAAGCTTTCTTT. Encoded protein: CASSIWGNTEAFF. The rearrangement uses TRBV7-9 and TRBJ1-1; no definite D call. Germline assignment: CDR1 SEHNR and CDR2 FQNEAQ (reference sequence). The CDR3 is made up of 13 amino acids. With 5 bases removed from V and 1 base from J, the gap between germline ends came to 8 bases.